The rows below give T cell receptor beta chains drawn from one sample of a study of CD8 T cells in Susac syndrome. One entry per CDR3 protein results from TCRdb running MiXCR on the immunoSEQ multiplex PCR reads. The data show 210,000 or so distinct CDR3 sequences, about 95% seen once. Input material: CD4+ T cells from PBMCs. These receptors originate from a human donor with Susac syndrome. Both conserved end residues are part of each CDR3. The order of the fields is clone size, J gene, CDR3 length, V gene, D gene, CDR3 DNA, CDR3 protein. D genes are given only for firm matches. For some rows the clone size is stated as once, few or many, or as a class when expanded; others skip it.

>NA|TRBJ1-6|17|TRBV12-3/TRBV12-4|TRBD1
TGTGCCAGCAGGATGGACAGGGTGGGGGTCTTCGGTCCACCCCTCCACTTT
CASRMDRVGVFGPPLHF
>few|TRBJ1-2|14|TRBV5-1|NA
TGCGCCAGCAGACCGGACGTAACTAACTATGGCTACACCTTC
CASRPDVTNYGYTF
>NA|TRBJ1-5|16|TRBV6-2/TRBV6-3|TRBD1
TGTGCCAGCAGTTACTGGGGGGACAGGGGGGATCAGCCCCAGCATTTT
CASSYWGDRGDQPQHF
>NA|TRBJ2-7|14|TRBV12-3/TRBV12-4|NA
TGTGCCAGCAGTTTAAATCGGGCGGCCAACGAGCAGTACTTC
CASSLNRAANEQYF
>once|TRBJ1-4|16|TRBV18|NA
TGTGCCAGCTCACCGAGAAGACAGTCCATTAATGAAAAACTGTTTTTT
CASSPRRQSINEKLFF
>NA|TRBJ1-4|13|TRBV30|TRBD1
TGTGCCTGGAGGCAGGGGGCGGAAGAAAAACTGTTTTTT
CAWRQGAEEKLFF
>NA|TRBJ2-5|15|TRBV14|NA
TGTGCCAGCAGCCAAGAATATGCCGGCCAAGAGACCCAGTACTTC
CASSQEYAGQETQYF
>NA|TRBJ2-5|13|TRBV20-1|NA
TGCAGTGCACCCCAAGCGGGCCAAGAGACCCAGTACTTC
CSAPQAGQETQYF
>NA|TRBJ1-5|17|TRBV20-1|NA
TGCAGTGCTAGAGATAACCGGGCCCCGGACAGCAATCAGCCCCAGCATTTT
CSARDNRAPDSNQPQHF
>once|TRBJ1-1|13|TRBV29-1|TRBD1
TGCAGCGTACTACAGGGGCCCCACACTGAAGCTTTCTTT
CSVLQGPHTEAFF
>NA|TRBJ1-1|15|TRBV6-2/TRBV6-3|NA
TGTGCCAGCAGTCCCCGTCCCAGGGATTGGACTGAAGCTTTCTTT
CASSPRPRDWTEAFF
>NA|TRBJ2-3|15|TRBV7-9|NA
TGTGCCAGCAGCTTAGCGACACCCAGCACAGATACGCAGTATTTT
CASSLATPSTDTQYF
>NA|TRBJ1-4|15|TRBV20-1|NA
TGCAGTGCTGGGCCTCCGGGAGTGACTAATGAAAAACTGTTTTTT
CSAGPPGVTNEKLFF
>NA|TRBJ2-1|16|TRBV7-6|NA
TGTGCCAGCAGCTTACTGAGCGGGGTAGGGGGCAATGAGCAGTTCTTC
CASSLLSGVGGNEQFF
>NA|TRBJ2-1|17|TRBV19|TRBD2
TGTGCCAGTAGCCTCTCGCGGACTAGCGGGGGGGGAGGGGAGCAGTTCTTC
CASSLSRTSGGGGEQFF
>NA|TRBJ2-1|13|TRBV11-2|NA
TGTGCCAGCAGCTCTGATATCAACAATGAGCAGTTCTTC
CASSSDINNEQFF
>NA|TRBJ2-5|18|TRBV20-1|TRBD2
TGCAGTGCTAGAGATCTTCTAGCGGGGGACGACTACCAAGAGACCCAGTACTTC
CSARDLLAGDDYQETQYF
>NA|TRBJ2-5|15|TRBV2|TRBD1
TGTGCCAGCAGTCCAAATGGACAGGGACAAGAGACCCAGTACTTC
CASSPNGQGQETQYF
>NA|TRBJ1-1|12|TRBV28|NA
TGTGCCAGCAGTCCCCCCCGGGACAATGCTTTCTTT
CASSPPRDNAFF
>NA|TRBJ2-2|14|TRBV11-1|NA
TGTGCCAGCAGCTTGGTGGGCGGAACCGGGGAGCTGTTTTTT
CASSLVGGTGELFF
>once|TRBJ2-5|16|TRBV20-1|TRBD2
TGCAGTGCTTCTGGACTAGCGGGGGGCCCCGCCGGGACCCAGTACTTC
CSASGLAGGPAGTQYF
>NA|TRBJ2-3|16|TRBV24-1|TRBD1
TGTGCCACCAGTGATTTGCGACAGGGAAGCACAGATACGCAGTATTTT
CATSDLRQGSTDTQYF
>NA|TRBJ2-1|16|TRBV9|TRBD1
TGTGCCAGCAGCGTAGAGACGTCAGGGGGCTTTAATGAGCAGTTCTTC
CASSVETSGGFNEQFF
>NA|TRBJ2-3|15|TRBV7-9|NA
TGTGCCAGCAGAAACCAGGACAGTTCTACAGATACGCAGTATTTT
CASRNQDSSTDTQYF
>NA|TRBJ1-2|14|TRBV19|NA
TGTGCCAGTAGTATCGGGGCGGCGGACTATGGCTACACCTTC
CASSIGAADYGYTF
>NA|TRBJ2-3|15|TRBV5-1|NA
TGCGCCAGCAGCTTACAGACATCTAGCACAGATACGCAGTATTTT
CASSLQTSSTDTQYF
>once|TRBJ1-5|12|TRBV6-5|NA
TGTGCCAGCAGTTACCTGGGTCAGCCCCAGCATTTT
CASSYLGQPQHF
>NA|TRBJ2-1|12|TRBV7-9|NA
TGTGCCAGCAGCTTAGATAACAATGAGCAGTTCTTC
CASSLDNNEQFF
>NA|TRBJ1-1|13|TRBV20-1|NA
TGCAGTGCTAGCCACAGCCCGAACACTGAAGCTTTCTTT
CSASHSPNTEAFF
>NA|TRBJ1-5|14|TRBV19|NA
TGTGCCAGTAGGAGAGACAGGTTTAATCAGCCCCAGCATTTT
CASRRDRFNQPQHF
>NA|TRBJ2-5|12|TRBV6-2/TRBV6-3|NA
TGTGCCAGCCGACGGGGTAGGGAGACCCAGTACTTC
CASRRGRETQYF
>NA|TRBJ1-2|12|TRBV30|NA
TGTGCCTGGAGTGCCAGGGTCTATGGCTACACCTTC
CAWSARVYGYTF
>NA|TRBJ2-7|17|TRBV3-1|TRBD1
TGTGCCAGCAGCCAAGATCCTCATGGACAGGTAACCTACGAGCAGTACTTC
CASSQDPHGQVTYEQYF
>NA|TRBJ1-4|14|TRBV7-9|NA
TGTGCCAGCAGCCCCGGCCTTGGGGGTGAAAAACTGTTTTTT
CASSPGLGGEKLFF
>NA|TRBJ1-1|14|TRBV27|NA
TGTGCCAGCAGTAACCTCGCGGTGAACACTGAAGCTTTCTTT
CASSNLAVNTEAFF
>NA|TRBJ2-3|14|TRBV20-1|TRBD1
TGCAGTGCTTACAGGGGATCTTCGGCAGATACGCAGTATTTT
CSAYRGSSADTQYF
>NA|TRBJ1-2|15|TRBV4-3|TRBD1
TGCGCCAGCAGCCGCGGGACAGCCCAAGAGTATGGCTACACCTTC
CASSRGTAQEYGYTF
>NA|TRBJ2-3|12|TRBV5-1|NA
TGCGCCAGCAGCGGGTTTACAGATACGCAGTATTTT
CASSGFTDTQYF
>NA|TRBJ1-1|13|TRBV5-1|NA
TGCGCCAGCAGCTTTCAGACGGGCAGTGAAGCTTTCTTT
CASSFQTGSEAFF
>NA|TRBJ1-2|13|TRBV29-1|TRBD1
TGCAGCGTTGGGACAGGGGCGATCTATGGCTACACCTTC
CSVGTGAIYGYTF
>NA|TRBJ2-2|15|TRBV5-4|NA
TGTGCCAGCAGCTTGGCCCAGGGGAGAGCCGGGGAGCTGTTTTTT
CASSLAQGRAGELFF
>NA|TRBJ1-6|14|TRBV5-1|TRBD1
TGCGCCAGCAGCCCGACAGGGCCAGAGTCACCCCTCCACTTT
CASSPTGPESPLHF
>NA|TRBJ1-5|14|TRBV6-2/TRBV6-3|NA
TGTGCCAGCAACCAAGGGGCTATGGGTCAGCCCCAGCATTTT
CASNQGAMGQPQHF
>NA|TRBJ1-1|14|TRBV29-1|TRBD1
TGCAGCGTCTCTCGGACAGGGGAGAACACTGAAGCTTTCTTT
CSVSRTGENTEAFF
>NA|TRBJ1-2|12|TRBV27|NA
TGTGCCAGCAAAACAAGGGGGGATGGCTACACCTTC
CASKTRGDGYTF